This TCR beta chain was sequenced in a study of blood T cell repertoires in COVID-19. Study in general: Collection of acute and convalescent COVID-19 samples took place in the United States, Italy and Spain.

Trimming removed 1 base from V and 3 bases from J, with 16 bases in between. The CDR3 extends over 17 amino acids. The germline gives CDR1 MGHRA, CDR2 YSYEKL. In the study's own analysis: By means of reference gene primer amplification, nucleated cell counts were estimated. This table comes from immunoSEQ multiplex PCR, and its TCRdb copy is limited to in-frame clones, with some not included. The D gene and trimming were derived from the DNA, and the V and J assignments and clone size from that table. This table has 200,000 to 250,000 clones, less than 85% appearing once. The V call is TRBV4-1, the J call TRBJ2-1; D is possibly TRBD1 (6 bases). The clonotype was recovered from a woman in her seventies with acute or convalescent COVID-19. Material: peripheral blood. The CDR3 DNA follows: TGCGCCAGCAGCCAAGTCGGACAGCGCCGGTTCTACAATGAGCAGTTCTTC. It translates to CASSQVGQRRFYNEQFF.